This TCR beta chain was profiled in a study of PD-1 blockade in mismatch repair-deficient tumors. Regarding this clone: Its antigen is as yet unknown.

The study, taken as a whole, reports: Tumor-resident clones, often absent from pretreatment blood, expanded after pembrolizumab and then contracted.

TCRdb keeps only in-frame clones here, not all; method: immunoSEQ multiplex PCR. The data contain under 150,000 clones, 88% of them singletons. After removal of 5 bases from V and 5 bases from J, the junction contained 12 bases not matched to a gene. The CDR3 spans 15 residues. CDR1 and CDR2 from the germline V gene are MNHEY and SMNVEV (reference sequence). This specimen consisted of peripheral blood, obtained roughly 70 weeks after starting pembrolizumab. V usage is TRBV27 and J usage is TRBJ2-7, with 7 bases aligning to TRBD1. The receptor comes from an adult with mismatch repair-deficient cancer. The chain's CDR3 is CASSKTGFKEDEQYF. Here the CDR3 DNA reads TGTGCCAGCAGTAAGACAGGGTTTAAAGAGGACGAGCAGTACTTC.